These 23 T cell receptor beta chains were all obtained from the same sample, sequenced in a study of Graves' ophthalmopathy and Graves' hyperthyroidism. Scientists amplified the TCR beta CDR3 regions from RNA transcripts. A first-round RT-PCR used HTBI primers, followed by a second-round multiplex PCR. TCRdb processed the multiplex PCR reads anew with MiXCR; each CDR3 protein has one entry. The table includes approximately 1.2 million distinct CDR3 sequences, about 40% detected once. The sample was peripheral blood or thyroid tissue (not recorded which). Receptor source: an adult man with Graves' hyperthyroidism.

This clonotype was picked up a small number of times. This chain uses TRBV12-3 or TRBV12-4 with TRBJ2-7; 9 bases agree with TRBD1. The CDR3 has 15 amino acids. Trimming removed 4 bases from V and 6 bases from J; junction bases left unmatched: 10. CDR3 sequence: CASSYSPGQGAEQYF. CDR3 DNA: TGTGCCAGCAGTTATTCGCCGGGACAGGGCGCCGAGCAGTACTTC.

The sample holds a few counts of this clonotype. The J gene is TRBJ2-5, the V gene TRBV2, with D possibly TRBD1 on 7 matching bases. The germline V gene has CDR1 SNHLY and CDR2 FYNNEI. Trimming took 4 bases from V and 5 from J, leaving 14 bases between them. The CDR3 is 14 amino acids. This chain's CDR3 is CASSGWAGGETQYF. The CDR3 DNA reads as TGTGCCAGCAGTGGATGGGCAGGGGGGGAGACCCAGTACTTC.

This clonotype was seen more than once but under ten times. J is TRBJ2-6 and V is TRBV20-1, with D perhaps matching TRBD2 (7 bases). Per the germline V gene, CDR1 is DFQATT and CDR2 is SNEGSKA (reference sequence). V lost 2 bases, J lost 0 bases, and 20 bases lay in between. This CDR3 comprises 19 residues. The CDR3 protein is CSARRDSLGGASGANVLTF. Here the CDR3 DNA reads TGCAGTGCTAGACGCGACTCCCTTGGGGGGGCCTCTGGGGCCAACGTCCTGACTTTC.

Details on this clonotype: Since a much larger clone is just one base distant, this may be a read error. The chain joins TRBV7-6 to TRBJ1-5, with 9 bases that match TRBD1. Germline assignment: CDR1 SGHVS and CDR2 FNYEAQ. This CDR3 has 15 residues. V was pared by 5 bases and J by 7 bases, with 9 bases of the junction left unmatched. In DNA form, the CDR3 reads TGTGCCAGCAGCCTTGGACAGGGGAGACAACAGCCCCAGCATTTT. Residues: CASSLGQGRQQPQHF. The variable domain in full, with the rest retrieved from reference TRBV7-6 and TRBJ1-5, is GAGVSQSPRYKVTKRGQDVALRCDPISGHVSLYWYRQALGQGPEFLTYFNYEAQQDKSGLPNDRFSAERPEGSISTLTIQRTEQRDSAMYRCASSLGQGRQQPQHFGDGTRLSIL.

The chain links TRBV29-1 to TRBJ2-7; no clear D gene. The CDR3 consists of 11 residues. V was shortened by 8 bases and J by 3 bases, with 11 bases between the two germline ends. Looked up from germline, CDR1 is SQVTM and CDR2 is ANQGSEA. CDR3 nucleotide sequence: TGCAGCTTGGGTGGGTTCTACGAGCAGTACTTC. It yields the protein CSLGGFYEQYF.

This chain links TRBV5-6 with TRBJ1-2; TRBD1 is a possible D gene (6 bases). The length of the CDR3 is 18 residues. Germline CDR1 SGHDT, CDR2 YYEEEE. Deletions cut 3 bases from V and 1 base from J, with 22 bases between. This CDR3 reads CASSSGGTRGSFNYGYTF. CDR3 nucleotide sequence: TGTGCCAGCAGCTCGGGGGGGACACGAGGATCCTTTAACTATGGCTACACCTTC.

The rearrangement joins TRBV7-3 to TRBJ1-1, with 8 bases aligning to TRBD1. The germline gives CDR1 SGHTA, CDR2 FQGTGA. CDR3 length equals 14 residues. The junction had 5 bases not matched to a gene; V was cut back by 4 bases and J by 4 bases. CDR3 loop: CASSSQTGGTEAFF. The CDR3 DNA follows: TGTGCCAGCAGCTCTCAAACAGGGGGCACTGAAGCTTTCTTT.

A remark on this clonotype: Given a much more abundant clone one base away, this may be a read error. V and J are TRBV7-8 and TRBJ2-7; 7 bases agree with TRBD1. Looked up from germline, CDR1 is SGHVS and CDR2 is FQNEAQ. After removal of 7 bases from V and 6 bases from J, the junction contained 9 bases not matched to a gene. This CDR3 region has 13 residues. CDR3 DNA: TGTGCCAGCATCACAGGGGTAGTTGGCGAGCAGTACTTC. Encoded protein: CASITGVVGEQYF. The full variable domain, with the rest looked up from reference TRBV7-8 and TRBJ2-7, is GAGVSQSPRYKVAKRGQDVALRCDPISGHVSLFWYQQALGQGPEFLTYFQNEAQLDKSGLPSDRFFAERPEGSVSTLKIQRTQQEDSAVYLCASITGVVGEQYFGPGTRLTVT.

DNA for the CDR3: TGTGCCAGCAGCCCTATAGGAGGGGGGACAGGCGGGGAAAAACTGTTTTTT. Its translation is CASSPIGGGTGGEKLFF. The chain is built from TRBV11-2 and TRBJ1-4; 8 bases map to TRBD1. Looked up from germline, CDR1 is SGHAT and CDR2 is FQNNGV. The ends lost 5 bases at V and 8 bases at J; junction bases unmatched: 16. The CDR3 covers 17 residues.

This clonotype was observed a single time. The rearrangement joins TRBV25-1 to TRBJ2-1, with 9 bases lining up with TRBD2. The CDR3 sequence is 16 residues long. V was clipped by 5 bases and J by 0 bases; unmatched bases: 5. Per germline, CDR1 MGHDK and CDR2 SYGVNS. The CDR3 bases are TGTGCCAGCAGTCCCAGACTAGCGGTCTCCTACAATGAGCAGTTCTTC. It is translated as CASSPRLAVSYNEQFF.

With regard to this clonotype: Just one base apart from a much larger clone, this may be a read error. V usage is TRBV20-1 and J usage is TRBJ1-1, with D possibly TRBD1 on 6 matching bases. The CDR3 is 14 residues long. Germline CDR1 reads DFQATT; CDR2 reads SNEGSKA (reference sequence). The CDR3 coding sequence is TGCGGTGCTAGAGGGGGGGGCGGGCGCACTGAAGCTTTCTTT. This gives the protein CGARGGGGRTEAFF.

This clonotype was picked up a small number of times. The V and J genes are TRBV7-4 and TRBJ1-3; D ambiguous. CDR1 and CDR2 from the germline V gene are SGHVT and SQSDAQ. V was clipped by 1 base and J by 7 bases, with 17 bases between them. This CDR3 has 16 residues. CDR3 sequence (DNA): TGTGCCAGCAGCTTAGTGCCGGGTGTTATTCGGAACACCATATATTTT. It specifies CASSLVPGVIRNTIYF.

This clonotype was detected a few times. The chain uses TRBV12-3 or TRBV12-4 and TRBJ2-5; 11 bases agree with TRBD1. This CDR3 comprises 15 residues. Germline trimming cut 9 bases from V and 4 bases from J; bases unmatched to any gene: 10. CDR3 bases: TGTGCCAGGAGCCCCTCCGGGACAGGGGGAGAGACCCAGTACTTC. This translates into CARSPSGTGGETQYF.

J is TRBJ1-1 and V is TRBV6-2 or TRBV6-3; maybe TRBD1 (5 bases). Trimming shortened V by 6 bases and J by 7 bases, and 12 bases separated the two germline ends. This CDR3 region has 12 residues. Germline values: CDR1 MNHEY, CDR2 SVGEGT. CDR3 bases: TGTGCCAGCAGCCGGGGACCGCTTGAAGCTTTCTTT. Translated: CASSRGPLEAFF.

This clonotype was seen repeatedly, ten times or more. The chain employs TRBV7-8 and TRBJ2-6; D tentatively fits TRBD1 or TRBD2 (5 bases each). CDR1 and CDR2 (germline): SGHVS, FQNEAQ. The V end lost 3 bases, the J end lost 2 bases, and 14 bases lay between the germline ends. This CDR3 has 17 residues. The CDR3 loop reads CASSLYRGFPGANVLTF. The CDR3 DNA sequence: TGTGCCAGCAGCTTGTATCGGGGCTTTCCTGGGGCCAACGTCCTGACTTTC.

About this clonotype itself: The junction differs from germline at one of its ends, possibly a read error. The chain couples TRBV10-2 to TRBJ1-1; a possible D gene is TRBD1 (6 bases). CDR3 length equals 13 residues. Germline assignment: CDR1 WSHSY and CDR2 SAAADI. The CDR3 protein is CASRDDRRTEAFF. CDR3 in DNA: TGTGCCAGCAGAGACGACAGGCGCACTGAAGCTTTCTTT.

As concerns this clonotype: A much more abundant neighbour one base away suggests this may be a read error. The V call is TRBV20-1, the J call TRBJ2-7, with D possibly TRBD1 on 6 matching bases. Looked up from germline, CDR1 is DFQATT and CDR2 is SNEGSKA (reference sequence). The CDR3 runs 13 residues. The CDR3 DNA reads TGCAGTGCTCTTTCAGGGGCCGCCTACGGGCAGTACTTC. It translates to CSALSGAAYGQYF.

This clonotype came up a few times. V usage is TRBV2 and J usage is TRBJ1-2; D uncertain. The V end lost 7 bases, the J end lost 8 bases, and 11 bases lay between the germline ends. The length of the CDR3 is 11 residues. Germline lookup yields CDR1 SNHLY and CDR2 FYNNEI. CDR3 sequence: CASKGIEGYTF. The CDR3 DNA follows: TGTGCCAGCAAAGGGATCGAAGGCTACACCTTC.

This clonotype was counted at least ten times. The chain links TRBV29-1 to TRBJ2-7, with TRBD1 identical over 9 bases. The length of the CDR3 is 14 residues. The junction had 7 bases not matched to a gene; V was cut back by 5 bases and J by 2 bases. CDR1 SQVTM and CDR2 ANQGSEA come from the germline V gene. Here the CDR3 DNA reads TGCAGCGTTATCCGGGACAGGGCCACCTACGAGCAGTACTTC. This gives the protein CSVIRDRATYEQYF.

The chain carries TRBV10-3 and TRBJ1-1; 8 positions match TRBD1. Germline values: CDR1 ENHRY, CDR2 SYGVKD. The CDR3 totals 14 residues. Trimming cost V 7 bases and J 0 bases; bases outside gene matches: 4. The CDR3 sequence is CAITRQGMNTEAFF. The CDR3 nucleotides are TGTGCCATCACCAGACAGGGGATGAACACTGAAGCTTTCTTT.

This clonotype turned up a few times. The chain couples TRBV2 to TRBJ2-6; D unresolved. Per germline, CDR1 SNHLY and CDR2 FYNNEI. Trimming shortened V by 7 bases and J by 1 base, and 14 bases separated the two germline ends. The CDR3 is made up of 16 amino acids. CDR3 sequence reads: CASTHFVSSGANVLTF. For the CDR3, the DNA is TGTGCCAGCACCCACTTTGTTTCTTCTGGGGCCAACGTCCTGACTTTC.

The V and J genes are TRBV14 and TRBJ2-6; 7 bases agree with TRBD1. J lost 4 bases, V lost 1 base, and 10 bases had no gene match. The germline V gene encodes CDR1 SGHDN and CDR2 FVKESK. The CDR3 extends over 18 amino acids. CDR3 protein: CASSQGGGGHTGANVLTF. CDR3 bases: TGTGCCAGCAGCCAAGGAGGGGGCGGACACACCGGGGCCAACGTCCTGACTTTC.

V usage is TRBV2 and J usage is TRBJ1-2; the D gene is possibly TRBD1 (6 bases). The length of the CDR3 is 14 residues. The V end lost 4 bases, the J end lost 1 base, and 10 bases lay between the germline ends. Germline loops: CDR1 SNHLY, CDR2 FYNNEI. CDR3 amino acids: CASSGTVLNYGYTF. The CDR3 coding sequence is TGTGCCAGCAGTGGGACAGTGCTTAACTATGGCTACACCTTC.